These 9 T cell receptor beta chains were sequenced from one sample in a study of blood T cell repertoires in COVID-19. Data came from immunoSEQ multiplex PCR; TCRdb stores just in-frame clones and leaves some out. The sample records 75,000 to 100,000 clones, about 86% being singletons. Sequenced input: peripheral blood. These receptors came from a human donor in a cohort sampled during active COVID-19.

This rearrangement joins TRBV2 to TRBJ1-6, with 9 bases matching TRBD1. CDR3 length: 15 amino acids. In germline, CDR1 is SNHLY, CDR2 FYNNEI. The J segment lost 9 bases and the V segment lost 3 bases, leaving 6 bases of the junction unmatched. CDR3 bases: TGTGCCAGCAGTGAGGACAGGGGAGTAAGTTCACCCCTCCACTTT. Its protein is CASSEDRGVSSPLHF. The full variable domain, with the rest looked up from reference TRBV2 and TRBJ1-6, is EPEVTQTPSHQVTQMGQEVILRCVPISNHLYFYWYRQILGQKVEFLVSFYNNEISEKSEIFDDQFSVERPDGSNFTLKIRSTKLEDSAMYFCASSEDRGVSSPLHFGNGTRLTVT.

The chain joins TRBV6-5 to TRBJ2-2; perhaps TRBD1 as D (6 bases). CDR1 and CDR2 (germline): MNHEY, SVGAGI. This CDR3 has 15 amino acids. Trimming left V 9 bases short and J 5 bases short, with 19 bases between. CDR3 sequence: CASVTDRRATGELFF. DNA of the CDR3: TGTGCCAGTGTGACCGACAGGAGAGCGACCGGGGAGCTGTTTTTT.

This clone has a handful of counts. The chain carries TRBV25-1 and TRBJ1-2, with a tentative D call TRBD1 (6 bases). CDR1 MGHDK and CDR2 SYGVNS come from the germline V gene. V was trimmed by 1 base and J by 0 bases, leaving 12 bases between them. This CDR3 is built from 16 residues. The CDR3 sequence is CASSESGTGTNYGYTF. DNA for the CDR3: TGTGCCAGCAGTGAATCAGGAACAGGGACTAACTATGGCTACACCTTC.

This chain joins TRBV7-8 and TRBJ2-2; perhaps TRBD2 as D (5 bases). Germline assignment: CDR1 SGHVS and CDR2 FQNEAQ. The V gene lost 1 base and the J gene lost 1 base, with 13 bases spanning the gap. The CDR3 is made up of 17 amino acids. The DNA of the CDR3 is TGTGCCAGCAGCTTAGGGGGATTAGCGAGGAACACCGGGGAGCTGTTTTTT. Translating it yields CASSLGGLARNTGELFF. Drawing the rest from reference TRBV7-8 and TRBJ2-2, the complete variable domain is GAGVSQSPRYKVAKRGQDVALRCDPISGHVSLFWYQQALGQGPEFLTYFQNEAQLDKSGLPSDRFFAERPEGSVSTLKIQRTQQEDSAVYLCASSLGGLARNTGELFFGEGSRLTVL.

The chain links TRBV5-1 to TRBJ1-1; 7 nucleotides line up with TRBD1. With V trimmed by 0 bases and J by 1 base, 3 bases remained unmatched. The CDR3 extends over 15 amino acids. In germline, CDR1 is SGHRS, CDR2 YFSETQ. The CDR3 DNA reads TGCGCCAGCAGCTTGGAGTGGACAGGGAACACTGAAGCTTTCTTT. Translated, it gives CASSLEWTGNTEAFF. The whole variable domain, filled in from reference TRBV5-1 and TRBJ1-1, reads KAGVTQTPRYLIKTRGQQVTLSCSPISGHRSVSWYQQTPGQGLQFLFEYFSETQRNKGNFPGRFSGRQFSNSRSEMNVSTLELGDSALYLCASSLEWTGNTEAFFGQGTRLTVV.

This clone was seen only a few times. CDR3 in amino acids: CASSASRMDEQYF. The CDR3 coding sequence is TGTGCCAGCAGTGCGAGCAGGATGGACGAGCAGTACTTC. The rearrangement joins TRBV2 to TRBJ2-7; D ambiguous. The CDR3 spans 13 residues. From germline, CDR1 is SNHLY and CDR2 FYNNEI. V lost 4 bases to trimming and J lost 5 bases, with 12 bases between them.

The J gene is TRBJ2-1, the V gene TRBV4-1, with D possibly TRBD1 on 5 matching bases. The CDR3 has 13 residues. V was clipped by 4 bases and J by 4 bases, with 8 bases between them. Germline values: CDR1 MGHRA, CDR2 YSYEKL. CDR3 sequence (DNA): TGCGCCAGCAGCCGGGGCGGTTACAATGAGCAGTTCTTC. Translation gives CASSRGGYNEQFF.

V gene TRBV19 combines with J gene TRBJ1-1; D unclear. Germline lookup yields CDR1 LNHDA and CDR2 SQIVND (reference sequence). V was pared by 2 bases and J by 1 base, with 5 bases between. The CDR3 runs 13 residues. CDR3 sequence: CASSIWQNTEAFF. CDR3 nucleotides: TGTGCCAGTAGTATATGGCAGAACACTGAAGCTTTCTTT.

This chain uses TRBV4-2 with TRBJ1-6; tentative D call: TRBD1 (6 bases). V dropped 5 bases and J dropped 5 bases, with 10 bases sitting between them. Per germline, CDR1 LGHNA and CDR2 YNFKEQ. The CDR3 extends over 14 amino acids. The chain's CDR3 is CASSKGHNNSPLHF. CDR3 coding DNA: TGTGCCAGCAGCAAGGGACACAATAATTCACCCCTCCACTTT.